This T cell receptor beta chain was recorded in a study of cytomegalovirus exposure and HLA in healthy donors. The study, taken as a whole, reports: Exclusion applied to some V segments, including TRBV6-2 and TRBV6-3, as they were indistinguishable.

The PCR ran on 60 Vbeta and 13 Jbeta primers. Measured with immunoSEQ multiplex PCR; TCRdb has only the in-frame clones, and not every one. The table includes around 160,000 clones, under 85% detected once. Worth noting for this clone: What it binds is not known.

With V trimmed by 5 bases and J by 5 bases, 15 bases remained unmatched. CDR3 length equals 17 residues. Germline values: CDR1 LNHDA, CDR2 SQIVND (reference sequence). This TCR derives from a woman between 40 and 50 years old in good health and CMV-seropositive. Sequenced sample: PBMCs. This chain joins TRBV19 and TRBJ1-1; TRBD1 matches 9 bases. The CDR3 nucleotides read TGTGCCAGTAGTGGCCTAACAGGGGGCGGGCTAAGTACTGAAGCTTTCTTT. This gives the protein CASSGLTGGGLSTEAFF.